Below are 10 T cell receptor beta chains sequenced from a single sample in a study of T cells in Graves' hyperthyroidism and ophthalmopathy. There were TCR beta CDR3 regions amplified from RNA transcripts. Researchers ran a first-round RT-PCR on the TCR CDR3 using the HTBI primer set. TCRdb passed the multiplex PCR reads through MiXCR, listing each CDR3 protein once. Counted here are around 490,000 distinct CDR3 sequences, around 20% occurring once; the ten biggest clones make up 47%. Sequencing was performed on blood. Receptors originate from a man aged 40-55 years with Graves' ophthalmopathy.

The J gene is TRBJ2-4, the V gene TRBV20-1; 8 bases fit TRBD2. Germline V gives CDR1 DFQATT, CDR2 SNEGSKA (reference sequence). V shed 0 bases, J shed 0 bases, and the junction held 10 bases outside the gene matches. The CDR3 sequence is 18 residues long. The CDR3 here is CSARDRGAGELAKNIQYF. The CDR3 DNA sequence: TGCAGTGCTAGAGATCGAGGAGCGGGGGAGCTAGCCAAAAACATTCAGTACTTC.

This chain uses TRBV29-1 with TRBJ1-5; the match to TRBD1 covers 7 bases. In germline, CDR1 is SQVTM, CDR2 ANQGSEA. After removal of 6 bases from V and 9 bases from J, the junction contained 11 bases not matched to a gene. The CDR3 runs 13 residues. The CDR3 spells CSVGDRALGPQHF. CDR3 DNA sequence: TGCAGCGTCGGTGACAGGGCCCTAGGGCCCCAGCATTTT.

This clonotype was counted at least ten times. V usage is TRBV5-1 and J usage is TRBJ2-3; D uncertain. The V gene's germline CDR1 is SGHRS and CDR2 YFSETQ. The V end was cut by 0 bases, the J end by 0 bases, with 5 bases between. The CDR3 length is 14 residues. The DNA of the CDR3 is TGCGCCAGCAGCTTGGAGACTAGCACAGATACGCAGTATTTT. It is translated as CASSLETSTDTQYF.

This clonotype was observed at least ten times. The chain employs TRBV27 and TRBJ2-7; D is undetermined. The germline CDR1 and CDR2 sequences are MNHEY and SMNVEV (reference sequence). Trimming took 7 bases from V and 4 from J, leaving 14 bases between them. This CDR3 is 13 amino acids long. The CDR3 loop is CASKTLSGYEQYF. CDR3 bases: TGTGCCAGCAAGACTCTCTCGGGTTACGAGCAGTACTTC.

The sample holds many counts of this clonotype. The chain combines TRBV2 with TRBJ2-5; D assignment may be TRBD1 or TRBD2 (6 bases each). Germline V CDR1 and CDR2: SNHLY, FYNNEI. This CDR3 has 14 amino acids. V shed 4 bases and J shed 5 bases, with 14 bases lying between them. The CDR3 sequence: CASSVTQGRETQYF. The CDR3 coding sequence is TGTGCCAGCAGTGTGACGCAGGGGAGGGAGACCCAGTACTTC.

The chain has TRBV28 and TRBJ2-3; perhaps D is TRBD1 or TRBD2 (7 bases each). CDR3 length: 16 amino acids. V was clipped by 5 bases and J by 2 bases, with 17 bases between them. In germline, CDR1 is MDHEN, CDR2 SYDVKM. CDR3 nucleotide sequence: TGTGCCAGCAGTCCACACAGGGGACTACTCACAGATACGCAGTATTTT. Translated, it gives CASSPHRGLLTDTQYF.

This rearrangement joins TRBV3-1 to TRBJ1-6; D is perhaps TRBD1 (5 bases). Between the trimmed V and J ends, which lost 6 bases and 7 bases, there was a span of 16 bases. From germline, CDR1 is LGHDT and CDR2 YNNKEL (reference sequence). CDR3 length equals 15 residues. The CDR3 coding sequence is TGTGCCAGCAGAACTCCGGGGGATGTCAATTCACCCCTCCACTTT. It codes for CASRTPGDVNSPLHF. Full variable domain (remainder filled in from reference TRBV3-1 and TRBJ1-6): DTAVSQTPKYLVTQMGNDKSIKCEQNLGHDTMYWYKQDSKKFLKIMFSYNNKELIINETVPNRFSPKSPDKAHLNLHINSLELGDSAVYFCASRTPGDVNSPLHFGNGTRLTVT.

The chain couples TRBV28 to TRBJ1-4; D might be TRBD1 (6 bases). Germline CDR1 MDHEN, CDR2 SYDVKM. V lost 5 bases and J lost 3, with 13 bases in between. There are 15 residues in the CDR3. The CDR3 DNA is TGTGCCAGCAGTCCCTGGGACACCGCTAATGAAAAACTGTTTTTT. The encoded protein is CASSPWDTANEKLFF.

The genes are TRBV7-3 and TRBJ1-4; D uncertain. Per the germline V gene, CDR1 is SGHTA and CDR2 is FQGTGA. The CDR3 runs to 12 residues. Trimming took 6 bases from V and 8 from J, leaving 10 bases between them. The CDR3 region is CASSPDAEKLFF. In nucleotides, the CDR3 is TGTGCCAGCAGTCCTGACGCCGAAAAACTGTTTTTT.

This clonotype was recorded at least ten times. The rearrangement links TRBV2 to TRBJ1-5, with D possibly TRBD1 on 5 matching bases. Germline V gives CDR1 SNHLY, CDR2 FYNNEI. The CDR3 has 13 amino acids. V was trimmed by 4 bases and J by 4 bases, leaving 8 bases between them. The CDR3 is CASSGDFNQPQHF. CDR3 nucleotides: TGTGCCAGCAGTGGGGACTTTAATCAGCCCCAGCATTTT.